This is a list of T cell receptor beta chains from one sample in a study of blood T cell repertoires in COVID-19. Method: immunoSEQ multiplex PCR; TCRdb's copy keeps in-frame clones and lacks some. Here the sample spans fewer than 250,000 clones, 88% being singletons. Sequences were obtained from PBMCs or T cells enriched from blood (not recorded which). Receptors were obtained from a woman in her thirties who had been exposed to COVID-19. Each CDR3 is given with its conserved first and last residue. A D gene is named only where the DNA matches it firmly. Clone size appears in some rows only: once, few, many, or a class for an expanded clone.

clone_size	j_call	d_call	v_call	cdr3_nt	cdr3_aa
-	TRBJ2-1	-	TRBV27	TGTGCCAGCAGTTTTGGGGGCCCTTACAATGAGCAGTTCTTC	CASSFGGPYNEQFF
-	TRBJ1-2	TRBD1	TRBV10-2	TGCGCCAGCAGTGAATCCTCGGGACAGCTATATGGCTACACCTTC	CASSESSGQLYGYTF
few	TRBJ1-2	-	TRBV23-1	TGCGCCAGCAGTCAATTCCCTGTACACCCTTATGGCTACACCTTC	CASSQFPVHPYGYTF
-	TRBJ2-3	-	TRBV9	TGTGCCAGCAGCGTCCCAGAATCCGGGGTTGCAGATACGCAGTATTTT	CASSVPESGVADTQYF
-	TRBJ2-3	TRBD2	TRBV7-9	TGTGCCAGCAGCTTATCTAGCGGGCCTCCACTACTCACAGATACGCAGTATTTT	CASSLSSGPPLLTDTQYF
-	TRBJ1-1	TRBD1	TRBV10-3	TGTGCCATCACAGACAGGGCAGGGGAGCCTGAAGCTTTCTTT	CAITDRAGEPEAFF
-	TRBJ1-1	-	TRBV5-5	TGTGCCAGCAGCTTGAGGGGAACTGAAGCTTTCTTT	CASSLRGTEAFF
-	TRBJ2-3	TRBD2	TRBV15	TGTGCCACCAGCAGAGATCTAGCGGGAGCCTTAACAGATACGCAGTATTTT	CATSRDLAGALTDTQYF
-	TRBJ2-7	TRBD1	TRBV4-1	TGCGCCAGCGCTCTGCCGGGACAGGGGGCAAACGAGCAGTACTTC	CASALPGQGANEQYF
-	TRBJ2-5	TRBD2	TRBV7-9	TGTGCCAGCAGCCCAAGTAAGAGACTAGCGGGGCCCCAAGAGACCCAGTACTTC	CASSPSKRLAGPQETQYF
-	TRBJ2-7	TRBD1	TRBV27	TGTGCCAGCGGGTGGGGGACAGGGTCCTACGAGCAGTACTTC	CASGWGTGSYEQYF
-	TRBJ2-1	TRBD2	TRBV18	TGTGCCAGCTCACCCCCGGGACTAGCGGGTGGGGAGCAGTTCTTC	CASSPPGLAGGEQFF
once	TRBJ1-1	-	TRBV10-3	TGTGCCGGCCACTGGGAGCTGAACACTGAAGCTTTCTTT	CAGHWELNTEAFF
few	TRBJ2-2	-	TRBV10-3	TGTGCCACCTCTGTCAGGGCGGACGGGGAGCTGTTTTTT	CATSVRADGELFF
-	TRBJ1-2	TRBD1	TRBV20-1	TGCAGTGCTAGTGGACAGGGCTTTTCCTATGGCTACACCTTC	CSASGQGFSYGYTF
-	TRBJ2-7	-	TRBV9	TGTGCCAGCAGCGCACAACAGGGCGGCTACGAGCAGTACTTC	CASSAQQGGYEQYF
-	TRBJ2-1	TRBD2	TRBV9	TGTGCCAGCAGCGTAGTTGCGGGAGCATCTTTTAACAATGAGCAGTTCTTC	CASSVVAGASFNNEQFF
-	TRBJ2-5	-	TRBV29-1	TGCAGCGTTGAAGTAGCAGGGAGGGGGCAAGAGACCCAGTACTTC	CSVEVAGRGQETQYF
-	TRBJ2-7	-	TRBV6-5	TGTGCCAGCAGTTACAGTCGGGTTGCCTACGAGCAGTACTTC	CASSYSRVAYEQYF
few	TRBJ2-5	-	TRBV5-1	TGCGCCAGCAGCTTGATGGACAGAGCCGACCAGGAGACCCAGTACTTC	CASSLMDRADQETQYF
-	TRBJ1-3	-	TRBV6-5	TGTGCCAGCAGTTCCGACGGGGTGTCTTCTGGAAACACCATATATTTT	CASSSDGVSSGNTIYF
-	TRBJ2-2	TRBD2	TRBV7-6	TGTGCCAGCAGCTTAGGACTAGCGGAGAACACCGGGGAGCTGTTTTTT	CASSLGLAENTGELFF
-	TRBJ1-1	TRBD1	TRBV13	TGTGCCAGCAGCTCAGGGGGCTGGGTTGAAGCTTTCTTT	CASSSGGWVEAFF
-	TRBJ2-3	TRBD2	TRBV6-2/TRBV6-3	TGTGCCAGCAGTTACTCCATAGCGGGAGGGCCGTCGGATACGCAGTATTTT	CASSYSIAGGPSDTQYF
-	TRBJ1-2	-	TRBV3-1/TRBV3-2	TGTGCCAGCAGCCCAATAGCGGGATCCTATGGCTACACCTTC	CASSPIAGSYGYTF
-	TRBJ2-7	TRBD2	TRBV7-9	TGTGCCAGCAGCTTTCTTCCTAGCGGGTACGAGCAGTACTTC	CASSFLPSGYEQYF
-	TRBJ2-1	TRBD1	TRBV19	TGTGCCAGTAGTATAGATTTAGGACAGGGGATCGATGAGCAGTTCTTC	CASSIDLGQGIDEQFF
-	TRBJ1-2	TRBD1	TRBV7-9	TGTGCCAGCAGCTTCGTCAGGGGGAACTATGGCTACACCTTC	CASSFVRGNYGYTF
-	TRBJ1-4	TRBD1	TRBV20-1	TGCAGTGCTAGTTGGGGAAGGACAGGTGCAACTAATGAAAAACTGTTTTTT	CSASWGRTGATNEKLFF
once	TRBJ1-5	TRBD1	TRBV7-7	TGTGCCAGCAGCTTACTACCGGGACAGGGACTATGGGGCAATCAGCCCCAGCATTTT	CASSLLPGQGLWGNQPQHF
few	TRBJ1-2	TRBD1	TRBV12-3/TRBV12-4	TGTGCCAGCACCTGGACAGGGCAAGGCGGCTACACCTTC	CASTWTGQGGYTF
-	TRBJ1-1	TRBD1	TRBV6-5	TGTGCCAGCAGTTGGGGTGGACAGGGGAACACTGAAGCTTTCTTT	CASSWGGQGNTEAFF
-	TRBJ1-5	TRBD1	TRBV12-3/TRBV12-4	TGTGCCAGCACCAACAGGGGCCTAGGTACCCAGCATTTT	CASTNRGLGTQHF
-	TRBJ1-1	TRBD1	TRBV4-1	TGCGCCAGCGGAGTCGGGACAGGGTTGGACACTGAAGCTTTCTTT	CASGVGTGLDTEAFF
-	TRBJ1-1	TRBD1	TRBV24-1	TGTGCCACCAGGTTCGGGACAGGGGATAACACTGAAGCTTTCTTT	CATRFGTGDNTEAFF
few	TRBJ2-4	-	TRBV18	TGTGCCAGCTCACCGGAGAGTAACTTAAAAAACATTCAGTACTTC	CASSPESNLKNIQYF
-	TRBJ2-1	TRBD2	TRBV6-6	TGTGCCAGCAGTCGACAGCTAGCGGGGGGGAGCTCCTACAATGAGCAGTTCTTC	CASSRQLAGGSSYNEQFF
-	TRBJ2-7	TRBD1	TRBV11-2	TGTGCCAGCAGCTTAAACAGGGGCGCTACGTCCTACGAGCAGTACTTC	CASSLNRGATSYEQYF
-	TRBJ2-7	-	TRBV29-1	TGCAGCGTCTTGAAACAGGGACGGCAATACGAGCAGTACTTC	CSVLKQGRQYEQYF
-	TRBJ2-7	TRBD2	TRBV3-1/TRBV3-2	TGTGCCAGCAGCCATAGCGGGAGGGCATCCTACGAGCAGTACTTC	CASSHSGRASYEQYF
-	TRBJ1-1	-	TRBV4-1	TGCGCCAGCAGCCAGGGCCCTAAGAACACTGAAGCTTTCTTT	CASSQGPKNTEAFF
-	TRBJ2-1	TRBD2	TRBV9	TGTGCCAGCAGCGTAGGGACTAGCGGGAGATGGGAGCAGTTCTTC	CASSVGTSGRWEQFF
-	TRBJ2-7	-	TRBV12-3/TRBV12-4	TGTGCCAGCAGTTTACAGGGGTACGAGCAGTACTTC	CASSLQGYEQYF
few	TRBJ1-5	-	TRBV19	TGTGCCAGTAGTCAAGGGGAGGCCCAGCATTTT	CASSQGEAQHF
-	TRBJ2-7	-	TRBV4-2	TGTGCCAGCAGCCAAGATTTCGGCCGGGAGATGTACGAGCAGTACTTC	CASSQDFGREMYEQYF
-	TRBJ2-7	TRBD1	TRBV7-9	TGTGCCAGCAGCTCCCCTGACAGGGGGCCCGCGTACGAGCAGTACTTC	CASSSPDRGPAYEQYF
-	TRBJ2-7	-	TRBV5-4	TGTGCCAGCAGTTCGCAGGGGTTCTACGAGCAGTACTTC	CASSSQGFYEQYF
-	TRBJ2-7	TRBD2	TRBV9	TGTGCCAGCAGCACCGGACTAGCGGGATACGAGCAGTACTTC	CASSTGLAGYEQYF
-	TRBJ2-7	-	TRBV5-1	TGCGCCAGCCGCAGTAACGCCTACGAGCAGTACTTC	CASRSNAYEQYF
-	TRBJ2-5	-	TRBV9	TGTGCCAGCAGCCGGGGACTCGGTCAAGAGACCCAGTACTTC	CASSRGLGQETQYF
-	TRBJ2-3	-	TRBV9	TGTGCCAGCAGCCCCCGGGGAGATACGCAGTATTTT	CASSPRGDTQYF
-	TRBJ2-7	-	TRBV7-9	TGTGCCAGCAGCTTTGACAGGTACGAGCAGTACTTC	CASSFDRYEQYF
-	TRBJ2-3	-	TRBV5-6	TGTGCCAGCAGCCCCCAGGGGAGGGACACAGATACGCAGTATTTT	CASSPQGRDTDTQYF